The 20 T cell receptor beta chains listed next were all sequenced from one sample in a study of vaccination effects on CD4 cells after COVID-19. TCRdb keeps only in-frame clones here, not all; method: immunoSEQ multiplex PCR. Of approximately 83,000 clones listed, roughly 73% are singletons. Expansion with viral peptide pools was applied to antigen-specific CD4+ T cells by the ViraFEST assay prior to sequencing. The culture ran for less than 12 days, and then CD4+ T cells were isolated. Vaccination of participants consisted of two doses of either the BNT162b2 or mRNA-1273 vaccine. What these receptors recognize is not known. The material was CD4+ T cells from PBMCs cultured with HCoV-OC43 spike peptides, obtained after COVID-19 vaccination. Indicated subset: HCoV-OC43 spike overlapping peptide pool stimulation. The receptors derive from a human donor who received a COVID-19 vaccine.

The V and J genes are TRBV6-1 and TRBJ1-5; TRBD1 matches at 10 bases. Germline-derived CDR1 and CDR2 are MNHNS and SASEGT. This CDR3 has 17 residues. Trimming at V came to 4 bases and at J to 3 bases, leaving 9 bases not matched to a gene. The chain's CDR3 is CASSAYGQGGFNQPQHF. The DNA of the CDR3 is TGTGCCAGCAGTGCATACGGACAGGGGGGATTCAATCAGCCCCAGCATTTT.

Points on this clone: Additional DNA sequences in this sample encode the identical CDR3. J is TRBJ1-4 and V is TRBV28; D is undetermined. Germline CDR1 is MDHEN and CDR2 is SYDVKM. Trimming left V 3 bases short and J 5 bases short, with 4 bases between. The CDR3 sequence is 12 residues long. The chain's CDR3 is CASSLRNEKLFF. The DNA for the CDR3 is TGTGCCAGCAGTTTGAGGAATGAAAAACTGTTTTTT.

The genes are TRBV21-1 and TRBJ2-7; TRBD2, as called in the table, went unchecked against the DNA. TRBV21-1 is a pseudogene. CDR3 length: 15 amino acids. DNA for the CDR3: TGTGCCAGCAGCAAAGCCAGCGGGGGATCCTACGAGCAGTACGTC. Amino acid sequence: CASSKASGGSYEQYV.

This clone has just a few counts. The gene calls are TRBV6-5 and TRBJ2-4; 9 nucleotides agree with TRBD1. This CDR3 has 14 amino acids. Germline-derived CDR1 and CDR2 are MNHEY and SVGAGI. Trimming at V came to 6 bases and at J to 6 bases, leaving 6 bases not matched to a gene. CDR3 loop: CASRGQGGLNIQYF. The CDR3 nucleotides are TGTGCCAGCAGGGGACAGGGAGGTTTAAACATTCAGTACTTC.

The rearrangement links TRBV24-1 to TRBJ2-1; D unresolved. Trimming stripped 1 base from V and 8 bases from J, with 11 bases between. The CDR3 runs to 14 residues. Germline V CDR1 and CDR2: KGHDR, SFDVKD. The CDR3 reads CATSDFAGSDEQFF. DNA of the CDR3: TGTGCCACCAGTGATTTCGCTGGAAGCGATGAGCAGTTCTTC.

In its sample, this clone was seen once. This rearrangement joins TRBV7-9 to TRBJ1-2; D not certain. The CDR3 is 11 residues long. In germline, CDR1 is SEHNR, CDR2 FQNEAQ (reference sequence). Trimming removed 5 bases from V and 8 bases from J, with 9 bases in between. Here the CDR3 reads CASSPGWGYTF. Written as DNA, the CDR3 is TGTGCCAGCAGCCCCGGGTGGGGCTACACCTTC.

The rearrangement links TRBV28 to TRBJ1-2, with a possible D match to TRBD1 (5 bases). V dropped 4 bases and J dropped 8 bases, with 11 bases sitting between them. Germline values: CDR1 MDHEN, CDR2 SYDVKM. The CDR3 is made up of 12 amino acids. The CDR3 spells CASSWTLGGYTF. The CDR3 DNA sequence: TGTGCCAGCAGTTGGACACTTGGAGGCTACACCTTC.

The chain combines TRBV2 with TRBJ2-4, with D hard to call. Trimming pared 8 bases from V and 5 bases from J, leaving 7 bases between. The CDR3 has 11 amino acids. Germline V CDR1 and CDR2: SNHLY, FYNNEI. DNA for the CDR3: TGTGCCAGCGGGGAAGAAAACATTCAGTACTTC. It encodes CASGEENIQYF.

The gene calls are TRBV19 and TRBJ1-5, with a possible D match to TRBD1 (5 bases). From germline, CDR1 is LNHDA and CDR2 SQIVND (reference sequence). V was cut by 7 bases and J by 0 bases, with 28 bases left in between. The CDR3 runs to 20 residues. CDR3 in DNA: TGTGCCAGTAAACCTCCTCCCTGGGACGGATACAGTTATAGCAATCAGCCCCAGCATTTT. Translating it yields CASKPPPWDGYSYSNQPQHF.

The chain has TRBV19 and TRBJ2-3; unclear D gene. V lost 4 bases and J 3 bases, leaving 8 bases between the germline ends. CDR3 length: 13 residues. Germline values: CDR1 LNHDA, CDR2 SQIVND (reference sequence). The CDR3, as DNA: TGTGCCAGTAGTAACGGACGGACAGATACGCAGTATTTT. Its protein is CASSNGRTDTQYF.

In regard to this clone: The identical CDR3 is also encoded by other nucleotide sequences in the sample. The chain combines TRBV5-1 with TRBJ2-5, with 7 bases lining up with TRBD1. The V segment lost 3 bases and the J segment 2 bases; nucleotides outside the gene matches: 1. Germline V CDR1 and CDR2: SGHRS, YFSETQ. CDR3 length: 13 amino acids. The DNA for the CDR3 is TGCGCCAGCAGCTGGGACAGTCAAGAGACCCAGTACTTC. Its translation: CASSWDSQETQYF.

The chain joins TRBV5-1 to TRBJ2-5; D uncertain. Germline V lookup: CDR1 SGHRS, CDR2 YFSETQ. The CDR3 is made up of 14 amino acids. Deletions cut 0 bases from V and 0 bases from J, with 6 bases between. CDR3 residues: CASSLAGYQETQYF. CDR3 DNA sequence: TGCGCCAGCAGCTTGGCCGGATACCAAGAGACCCAGTACTTC. The full variable domain, rest sourced from reference TRBV5-1 and TRBJ2-5, is KAGVTQTPRYLIKTRGQQVTLSCSPISGHRSVSWYQQTPGQGLQFLFEYFSETQRNKGNFPGRFSGRQFSNSRSEMNVSTLELGDSALYLCASSLAGYQETQYFGPGTRLLVL.

V usage is TRBV12-5 and J usage is TRBJ1-6; 7 bases align to TRBD1. With 5 bases clipped from V and 6 bases from J, the junction kept 4 bases outside the gene matches. From germline, CDR1 is LGHNT and CDR2 FRNRAP. This CDR3 is built from 14 residues. The CDR3 DNA follows: TGTGCTAGTGGTGGGGACAGCAGTAATTCACCCCTCCACTTT. Amino acids: CASGGDSSNSPLHF.

As DNA, the CDR3 is TGCGCCAGCAGCTTGGCCTCAGGCTCCTACAATGAGCAGTTCTTC. It encodes CASSLASGSYNEQFF. The rearrangement links TRBV5-1 to TRBJ2-1; D call uncertain. The CDR3 length is 15 residues. Germline CDR1 reads SGHRS; CDR2 reads YFSETQ. V shed 0 bases and J shed 0 bases, with 7 bases lying between them. Combining the CDR3 with reference TRBV5-1 and TRBJ2-1 gives the whole variable domain KAGVTQTPRYLIKTRGQQVTLSCSPISGHRSVSWYQQTPGQGLQFLFEYFSETQRNKGNFPGRFSGRQFSNSRSEMNVSTLELGDSALYLCASSLASGSYNEQFFGPGTRLTVL.

This rearrangement joins TRBV3-1 (or the pseudogene TRBV3-2) to TRBJ2-3, with D maybe TRBD1 (6 bases). CDR1 LGHDT and CDR2 YNNKEL come from the germline V gene (reference sequence). V was clipped by 11 bases and J by 7 bases, with 25 bases between them. This CDR3 spans 15 amino acids. The DNA of the CDR3 is TGTGCCTCCCAGAAGGGGGAGCAGTCAGGATATACGCAGTATTTT. Translated: CASQKGEQSGYTQYF.

The rearrangement joins TRBV10-1 to TRBJ1-2, with D unresolved. There are 13 residues in the CDR3. In germline, CDR1 is WNHNN, CDR2 SYGVQD (reference sequence). V gave up 3 bases and J gave up 8 bases, with 13 bases separating them. The CDR3 bases are TGCGCCAGCAGTGAAAACAGAGTATACGGCTACACCTTC. Protein sequence: CASSENRVYGYTF.

The chain has TRBV5-4 and TRBJ2-5; 8 bases agree with TRBD1. Germline CDR1 SGHNT, CDR2 YYREEE (reference sequence). V trimming: 2 bases; J trimming: 4 bases; junction bases outside the gene matches: 4. The CDR3 is 14 amino acids. This CDR3 reads CASSFQQGGETQYF. CDR3 coding DNA: TGTGCCAGCAGCTTTCAACAGGGGGGAGAGACCCAGTACTTC.

To note about this clone: Germline is not matched at one junction end, which may reflect a read error. The V gene is TRBV18, the J gene TRBJ2-3; D is undetermined. This CDR3 has 13 residues. Germline V CDR1 and CDR2: KGHSH, LQKENI. For the CDR3, the DNA is TGTGCCAGCTCAGCACCGAGCACAGATACGCAGTATTTT. Amino acid sequence: CASSAPSTDTQYF.

This clone was seen only a few times. The chain has TRBV7-2 and TRBJ2-2, with 10 bases that match TRBD1. Germline values: CDR1 SGHTA, CDR2 FQGNSA. The ends lost 1 base at V and 4 bases at J; junction bases unmatched: 3. This CDR3 is built from 16 residues. The CDR3 bases are TGTGCCAGCAGCTTAGGGGGACAGGGGAGCACCGGGGAGCTGTTTTTT. Its protein is CASSLGGQGSTGELFF.

The CDR3 region has the DNA TGTGCCAGCAGCTTGGACAGGGGCGGAAACACCATATATTTT. It yields the protein CASSLDRGGNTIYF. The V gene is TRBV5-6, the J gene TRBJ1-3; 7 bases line up with TRBD1. The V gene end was trimmed by 0 bases and the J gene end by 4 bases; junction bases not matched to a gene: 1. Per germline, CDR1 SGHDT and CDR2 YYEEEE. The CDR3 is made up of 14 amino acids. The whole variable domain, remainder taken from reference TRBV5-6 and TRBJ1-3, is DAGVTQSPTHLIKTRGQQVTLRCSPKSGHDTVSWYQQALGQGPQFIFQYYEEEERQRGNFPDRFSGHQFPNYSSELNVNALLLGDSALYLCASSLDRGGNTIYFGEGSWLTVV.